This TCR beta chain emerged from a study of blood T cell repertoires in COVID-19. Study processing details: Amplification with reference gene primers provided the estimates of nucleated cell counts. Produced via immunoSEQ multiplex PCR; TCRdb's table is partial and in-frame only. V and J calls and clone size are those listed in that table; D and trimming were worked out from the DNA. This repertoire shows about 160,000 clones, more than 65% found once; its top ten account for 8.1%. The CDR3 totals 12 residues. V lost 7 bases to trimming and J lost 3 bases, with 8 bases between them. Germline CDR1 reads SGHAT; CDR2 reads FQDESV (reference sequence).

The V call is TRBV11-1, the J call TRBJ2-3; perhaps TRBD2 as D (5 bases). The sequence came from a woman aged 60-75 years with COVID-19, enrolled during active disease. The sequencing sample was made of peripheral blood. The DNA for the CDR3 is TGTGCCAGCATAGGGAGAACAGATACGCAGTATTTT. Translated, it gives CASIGRTDTQYF. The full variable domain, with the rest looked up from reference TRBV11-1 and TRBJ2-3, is EAEVAQSPRYKITEKSQAVAFWCDPISGHATLYWYRQILGQGPELLVQFQDESVVDDSQLPKDRFSAERLKGVDSTLKIQPAELGDSAMYLCASIGRTDTQYFGPGTRLTVL.